The 17 T cell receptor beta chains listed next were all sequenced from one sample in a study of molecular identifiers for immune sequencing clone quantification (dated by TCRdb to between 2017 and 2018). The protocol used for the library was PCR. Sequencing was performed on an Illumina HiSeq 4000. TCRdb's own reprocessing of the public reads used fastp at Q25 and MiXCR and kept productive beta chains. Rows with one shared CDR3 protein collapse into an entry with the most common genes and DNA. The sample contains more than 300,000 distinct CDR3 sequences, 20% to 25% of them found a single time. The ten largest account for roughly 0.86% of the sample. Sequencing used naive CD8+ T cells from blood, with Jurkat cell RNA spiked in. Reading the label with the study, this specimen's cell subset or site is: FACS-sorted CD8+CD4-CCR7+CD45RA+ naive T cells. The receptors here all came from a human donor in good health. Some libraries in this study had Jurkat cell RNA spiked in.

A word on this clonotype: Given a much more abundant clone one base away, this may be a read error. J is TRBJ2-2 and V is TRBV30; perhaps TRBD2 as D (5 bases). In germline, CDR1 is GTSNPN, CDR2 SVGIG (reference sequence). There are 13 residues in the CDR3. CDR3 region: CAWSVWNTGEPFF. As DNA, the CDR3 is TGTGCCTGGAGTGTATGGAACACCGGGGAGCCGTTTTTT.

The sample holds one count of this clonotype. This rearrangement joins TRBV15 to TRBJ2-3, with TRBD2 as a possible D gene (6 bases). The germline V and J ends were trimmed by 3 bases and 4 bases, with 23 bases remaining between them. The CDR3 has 18 amino acids. CDR1 is LNHNV and CDR2 is YYDKDF in the germline V gene (reference sequence). CDR3 loop: CATSSYGTVASEPDTQYF. The CDR3 DNA reads as TGTGCCACCAGCAGTTATGGCACGGTGGCTAGCGAGCCAGATACGCAGTATTTT.

V usage is TRBV4-3 and J usage is TRBJ1-6; 9 bases match TRBD1. The CDR3 totals 16 residues. The V gene's germline CDR1 is LGHNA and CDR2 YSLEER. V was pared by 1 base and J by 10 bases, with 8 bases of the junction left unmatched. The CDR3 region is CASSQGPGTGTSPLHF. In nucleotides, the CDR3 is TGCGCCAGCAGCCAAGGCCCCGGGACAGGGACATCACCCCTCCACTTT.

Regarding this clonotype: An end of the junction does not agree with germline; a read error may underlie this. The V and J genes are TRBV11-2 and TRBJ2-1, with D perhaps TRBD1 (7 bases). The CDR3 is 16 residues long. Germline CDR1 is SGHAT and CDR2 is FQNNGV. As DNA, the CDR3 is TGTGCCAGCAGCTCTAGCGCAGGGGGAGTAGGCAATAAGCAGTTCTTC. Protein: CASSSSAGGVGNKQFF.

The sample holds a few counts of this clonotype. Germline and junction disagree at one end, which may indicate a read error. The chain recombines TRBV11-2 with TRBJ2-1; D not resolved. Germline assignment: CDR1 SGHAT and CDR2 FQNNGV. The CDR3 sequence is 13 residues long. The CDR3 protein is CASSLFQNNERFF. DNA for the CDR3: TGTGCCAGCAGCTTATTCCAGAACAATGAGCGGTTCTTC. Based on the CDR3 plus reference TRBV11-2 and TRBJ2-1, the full variable domain is EAGVAQSPRYKIIEKRQSVAFWCNPISGHATLYWYQQILGQGPKLLIQFQNNGVVDDSQLPKDRFSAERLKGVDSTLKIQPAKLEDSAVYLCASSLFQNNERFFGPGTRLTVL.

The chain links TRBV7-9 to TRBJ2-3; 12 nucleotides line up with TRBD2. Losses at the gene ends were 3 bases for V and 5 bases for J; bases not matched to a gene: 15. CDR1 is SEHNR and CDR2 is FQNEAQ in the germline V gene (reference sequence). This CDR3 spans 19 amino acids. The CDR3 sequence is CASSFPSLILAGGLDTQYF. The CDR3 DNA reads TGTGCCAGCAGCTTTCCCAGTCTTATCCTAGCGGGGGGGCTAGATACGCAGTATTTT.

At least ten counts were recorded for this clonotype. The DNA of the CDR3 is TGTGCCTGGAGTGGAGGGAATGGCAATCAGCCCCAGCATTTT. Translating it yields CAWSGGNGNQPQHF. The chain couples TRBV30 to TRBJ1-5; D unclear. Per the germline V gene, CDR1 is GTSNPN and CDR2 is SVGIG (reference sequence). V was pared by 1 base and J by 2 bases, with 9 bases between. The CDR3 loop spans 14 amino acids.

A note on this clonotype: Germline and junction disagree at one end, which may indicate a read error. The rearrangement uses TRBV19 and TRBJ2-7; TRBD2 might be the D (6 bases). The CDR3 contains 12 residues. Looked up from germline, CDR1 is LNHDA and CDR2 is SQIVND (reference sequence). For the CDR3, the DNA is TGTGCCGGTAGTATCAAGGCGGGAGAGCAGTACTTC. As protein: CAGSIKAGEQYF.

This clonotype was counted at least ten times. The rearrangement joins TRBV12-3 or TRBV12-4 to TRBJ1-1, with a tentative D call TRBD1 (6 bases). V was cut by 5 bases and J by 5 bases, with 12 bases left in between. CDR3 size: 13 residues. CDR3 residues: CASSRRGGTEAFF. CDR3 DNA sequence: TGTGCCAGCAGTCGCAGGGGTGGGACTGAAGCTTTCTTT.

This clonotype has a count of ten or more. V gene TRBV5-1 combines with J gene TRBJ2-5; tentatively, D is TRBD1 or TRBD2 (5 bases each). V lost 2 bases and J lost 1, with 15 bases in between. The CDR3 sequence is 16 residues long. Germline V gene lookup returns CDR1 SGHRS and CDR2 YFSETQ. CDR3 in DNA: TGCGCCAGCAGCTTTAGTCTTAGGGACCTCCAAGAGACCCAGTACTTC. Amino acids: CASSFSLRDLQETQYF.

This clonotype came up many times. This rearrangement joins TRBV19 to TRBJ1-5; no firm D call. CDR1 is LNHDA and CDR2 is SQIVND in the germline V gene (reference sequence). V lost 3 bases to trimming and J lost 11 bases, with 23 bases between them. The CDR3 is 16 residues long. The CDR3 spells CASSIYGEDGGSAQHF. The CDR3, as DNA: TGTGCCAGTAGTATTTATGGTGAAGACGGAGGATCAGCCCAGCATTTT. Together with reference TRBV19 and TRBJ1-5, the CDR3 gives the full variable domain: DGGITQSPKYLFRKEGQNVTLSCEQNLNHDAMYWYRQDPGQGLRLIYYSQIVNDFQKGDIAEGYSVSREKKESFPLTVTSAQKNPTAFYLCASSIYGEDGGSAQHFGDGTRLSIL.

The rearrangement uses TRBV18 and TRBJ2-1, with D perhaps TRBD2 (6 bases). V was clipped by 6 bases and J by 6 bases, with 18 bases between them. CDR3 length equals 15 residues. Germline loops: CDR1 KGHSH, CDR2 LQKENI. CDR3 bases: TGTGCCAGCTCCCACCGGGAGAACGGTTTCAATGAGCAGTTCTTC. Amino acids: CASSHRENGFNEQFF.

Many counts were recorded for this clonotype. V gene TRBV20-1 combines with J gene TRBJ2-7; D unclear. The CDR3 runs 14 residues. V gave up 0 bases and J gave up 4 bases, with 13 bases separating them. The V gene's germline CDR1 is DFQATT and CDR2 SNEGSKA (reference sequence). This CDR3 reads CSARDLAASYEQYF. CDR3 coding DNA: TGCAGTGCTAGAGATCTGGCAGCGTCGTACGAGCAGTACTTC.

The chain joins TRBV7-9 to TRBJ2-4; D may match TRBD1 or TRBD2 (5 bases each). Trimming stripped 5 bases from V and 7 bases from J, with 30 bases between. Germline CDR1 reads SEHNR; CDR2 reads FQNEAQ (reference sequence). The CDR3 covers 19 residues. The CDR3 sequence: CASSTPGTPVGMYGNIQYF. In nucleotides, the CDR3 is TGTGCCAGCAGCACTCCCGGGACGCCTGTGGGTATGTATGGGAACATTCAGTACTTC.

In this sample, this clonotype turned up a few times. CDR3 region: CSARDRSGLGEKLFF. The CDR3 coding sequence is TGCAGTGCTAGAGATAGGTCCGGGCTTGGGGAAAAACTGTTTTTT. The chain uses TRBV20-1 and TRBJ1-4; no clear D. The length of the CDR3 is 15 residues. The germline V gene encodes CDR1 DFQATT and CDR2 SNEGSKA (reference sequence). V lost 0 bases, J lost 8 bases, and 16 bases lay in between.

Concerning this clonotype itself: This may stem from a read error, because a much larger clone lies one nucleotide away. This rearrangement joins TRBV7-9 to TRBJ1-4; D uncertain. The germline V gene has CDR1 SEHNR and CDR2 FQNEAQ (reference sequence). This CDR3 is built from 14 residues. Written as DNA, the CDR3 is TGTGCCAGCAGCTCAAGAGCTTATAATGAAAAACTGGTTTTT. Protein: CASSSRAYNEKLVF.

V is TRBV19 and J is TRBJ1-1; D is possibly TRBD1 (5 bases). Trimming took off 5 bases at V and 3 bases at J, with 13 bases between the two ends. The CDR3 spans 14 residues. Germline V gene lookup returns CDR1 LNHDA and CDR2 SQIVND (reference sequence). The CDR3 loop reads CASSFGGPDTEAFF. CDR3 in DNA: TGTGCCAGTAGTTTTGGGGGACCGGACACTGAAGCTTTCTTT.